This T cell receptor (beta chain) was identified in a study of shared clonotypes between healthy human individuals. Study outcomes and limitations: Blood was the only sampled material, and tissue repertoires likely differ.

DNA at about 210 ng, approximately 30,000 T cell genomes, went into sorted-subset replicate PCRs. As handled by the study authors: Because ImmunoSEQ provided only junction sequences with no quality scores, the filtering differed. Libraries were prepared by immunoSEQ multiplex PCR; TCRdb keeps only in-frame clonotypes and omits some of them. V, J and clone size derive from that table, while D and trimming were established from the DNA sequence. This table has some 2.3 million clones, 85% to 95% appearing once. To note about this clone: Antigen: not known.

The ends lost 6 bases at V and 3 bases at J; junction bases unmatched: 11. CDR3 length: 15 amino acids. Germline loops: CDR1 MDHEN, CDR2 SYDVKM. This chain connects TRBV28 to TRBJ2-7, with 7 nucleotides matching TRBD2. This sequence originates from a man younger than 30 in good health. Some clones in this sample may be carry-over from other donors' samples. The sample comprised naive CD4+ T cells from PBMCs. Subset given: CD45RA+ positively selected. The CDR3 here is CASRGGVERVYEQYF. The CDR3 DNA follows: TGTGCCAGCAGGGGAGGGGTTGAGCGAGTCTACGAGCAGTACTTC.